One and the same sample provided the 15 T cell receptor beta chains below, sequenced in a study of blood T cell repertoires in COVID-19. Measured with immunoSEQ multiplex PCR; TCRdb has only the in-frame clones, and not every one. Of around 130,000 clones in the sample, less than 90% were seen once. The sequenced sample was PBMCs or T cells enriched from blood (not recorded which). Receptors originate from a woman aged 45-65 years who had recovered from COVID-19.

V gene TRBV5-1 combines with J gene TRBJ2-3; the match to TRBD1 covers 9 bases. The ends lost 5 bases at V and 2 bases at J; junction bases unmatched: 9. Looked up from germline, CDR1 is SGHRS and CDR2 is YFSETQ. The CDR3 covers 16 residues. DNA of the CDR3: TGCGCCAGCAGAAAACAGGGGGCTGAAGCCACAGATACGCAGTATTTT. Translating gives CASRKQGAEATDTQYF. Full variable domain (remainder filled in from reference TRBV5-1 and TRBJ2-3): KAGVTQTPRYLIKTRGQQVTLSCSPISGHRSVSWYQQTPGQGLQFLFEYFSETQRNKGNFPGRFSGRQFSNSRSEMNVSTLELGDSALYLCASRKQGAEATDTQYFGPGTRLTVL.

The genes are TRBV7-8 and TRBJ1-2; possibly TRBD1 for D (6 bases). With 4 bases removed from V and 0 bases from J, the gap between germline ends came to 15 bases. The CDR3 runs 16 residues. CDR1 is SGHVS and CDR2 is FQNEAQ in the germline V gene. DNA of the CDR3: TGTGCCAGCAGCTCCCATAGGGGGTCGGCTAACTATGGCTACACCTTC. Its protein product is CASSSHRGSANYGYTF.

The chain is built from TRBV11-3 and TRBJ1-1, with D tentatively TRBD1 (5 bases). CDR1 and CDR2 from the germline V gene are SGHNT and YENEEA. The CDR3 has 14 residues. Deletions cut 5 bases from V and 0 bases from J, with 10 bases between. CDR3 protein: CASSVGGMNTEAFF. For the CDR3, the DNA is TGTGCCAGCAGCGTGGGGGGGATGAACACTGAAGCTTTCTTT.

The chain employs TRBV7-8 and TRBJ1-5; unclear D gene. This CDR3 is 13 amino acids long. Germline CDR1 is SGHVS and CDR2 is FQNEAQ. The V gene lost 1 base and the J gene lost 4 bases, with 5 bases spanning the gap. CDR3: CASSLERNQPQHF. The CDR3 DNA reads TGTGCCAGCAGCTTAGAGAGGAATCAGCCCCAGCATTTT.

This sequence joins TRBV10-2 and TRBJ1-3; D gene ambiguous. Germline assignment: CDR1 WSHSY and CDR2 SAAADI. The CDR3 is 13 residues long. Trimming pared 5 bases from V and 0 bases from J, leaving 5 bases between. The DNA for the CDR3 is TGCGCCAGCAGTACTGGCTCTGGAAACACCATATATTTT. Amino acid sequence: CASSTGSGNTIYF.

The V gene is TRBV4-1, the J gene TRBJ1-1, with D unclear. This CDR3 has 14 residues. Germline loops: CDR1 MGHRA, CDR2 YSYEKL. The ends were cut back, 2 bases at V and 4 bases at J, with 11 bases in the middle. Here the CDR3 DNA reads TGCGCCAGCAGCCAACAGGACGGGGTCACTGAAGCTTTCTTT. Amino acids: CASSQQDGVTEAFF.

This chain uses TRBV21-1 with TRBJ1-2. TRBV21-1 is given as a pseudogene. This CDR3 has 14 amino acids. The CDR3 loop is CASSKEAYGDGYTF. The CDR3 bases are TGTGCCAGCAGCAAAGAGGCGTATGGAGATGGCTACACCTTC.

The chain combines TRBV2 with TRBJ1-2; 7 positions agree with TRBD1. There are 13 residues in the CDR3. Per germline, CDR1 SNHLY and CDR2 FYNNEI. Trimming took 10 bases from V and 0 from J; bases not matched to a gene: 5. The CDR3 protein is CAIRQGTNYGYTF. CDR3 DNA: TGTGCCATCCGACAGGGAACTAACTATGGCTACACCTTC.

The chain employs TRBV11-2 and TRBJ1-3, with no clear D. Germline V gives CDR1 SGHAT, CDR2 FQNNGV. V dropped 5 bases and J dropped 0 bases, with 11 bases sitting between them. The CDR3 totals 15 residues. CDR3 protein: CASSPFGSSGNTIYF. DNA of the CDR3: TGTGCCAGCAGCCCCTTTGGGAGCTCTGGAAACACCATATATTTT.

The chain employs TRBV5-1 and TRBJ2-7, with 9 positions matching TRBD1. The CDR3 spans 16 residues. The germline V gene has CDR1 SGHRS and CDR2 YFSETQ. V lost 4 bases, J lost 0 bases, and 8 bases stayed unmatched. CDR3 loop: CASSKKQGAFSYEQYF. As DNA, the CDR3 is TGCGCCAGCAGCAAGAAACAGGGGGCGTTCTCCTACGAGCAGTACTTC.

The chain uses TRBV9 and TRBJ1-6; 9 nucleotides line up with TRBD1. The CDR3 runs 17 residues. V trimming: 0 bases; J trimming: 6 bases; junction bases outside the gene matches: 7. CDR1 is SGDLS and CDR2 is YYNGEE in the germline V gene. The CDR3 region is CASSVERGQGFNSPLHF. The CDR3 nucleotides are TGTGCCAGCAGCGTAGAGAGGGGACAGGGCTTTAATTCACCCCTCCACTTT.

The DNA for the CDR3 is TGTGCCATCAGTGCCTCGGGGGGCTTCCTCTACAATGAGCAGTTCTTC. Its translation is CAISASGGFLYNEQFF. The chain links TRBV10-3 to TRBJ2-1; a possible D gene is TRBD2 (7 bases). Trimming cost V 4 bases and J 3 bases, with 16 bases left between them. Germline CDR1 is ENHRY and CDR2 is SYGVKD. CDR3 length: 16 amino acids.

The genes are TRBV7-6 and TRBJ2-6, with D unresolved. The CDR3 has 17 amino acids. Trimming removed 1 base at V and 0 bases at J, with 10 bases between. From germline, CDR1 is SGHVS and CDR2 FNYEAQ. CDR3 nucleotide sequence: TGTGCCAGCAGCTTAGGTCGGTATTACTCTGGGGCCAACGTCCTGACTTTC. This sequence encodes CASSLGRYYSGANVLTF.

The V call is TRBV3-1 (or the pseudogene TRBV3-2), the J call TRBJ2-3; D is perhaps TRBD2 (6 bases). This CDR3 has 18 amino acids. The V end lost 0 bases, the J end lost 4 bases, and 20 bases lay between the germline ends. Germline V gives CDR1 LGHDT, CDR2 YNNKEL (reference sequence). The CDR3 is CASSQDDERATPPDTQYF. CDR3 nucleotides: TGTGCCAGCAGCCAAGATGATGAGCGGGCCACCCCCCCAGATACGCAGTATTTT.

The V call is TRBV24-1, the J call TRBJ2-3, with 11 bases lining up with TRBD1. The CDR3 spans 15 residues. CDR1 and CDR2 from the germline V gene are KGHDR and SFDVKD. The trim removed 9 bases at V and 4 bases at J, leaving 8 bases unmatched. CDR3 residues: CATSAGTGGPDTQYF. CDR3 coding DNA: TGTGCCACCTCTGCCGGGACAGGGGGTCCAGATACGCAGTATTTT.